The clone carrying this T cell receptor beta chain has just a few counts. Antigen unknown. The CDR3 contains 16 residues. Per the germline V gene, CDR1 is SGDLS and CDR2 is YYNGEE. The J segment lost 4 bases and the V segment lost 0 bases, leaving 7 bases of the junction unmatched. The investigators reverse transcribed all of the isolated RNA, so they sequenced expressed TCRB transcripts. Only in-frame clones appear in the TCRdb table, and some are missing; sequencing was by immunoSEQ multiplex PCR. The sample carries roughly 350,000 clones, over 9% recorded once. The sample is drawn from a study of beta chain features in type 1 diabetes. Background on the study: Analysis included over 90 million sorted cells drawn from all samples.

Findings and caveats of the study: TCRB CDR3s were moderately but significantly shorter in Type 1 diabetes patients in all four CD4+ subsets. Across patients, naive, central memory and Treg TCRB repertoires exhibited apparently greater similarity than was observed across healthy donors.

The genes are TRBV9 and TRBJ2-5; 9 positions match TRBD1. Sequenced material: central memory CD4+ T cells from blood. This TCR was sampled from a man aged 25-45 years with type 1 diabetes. DNA for the CDR3: TGTGCCAGCAGCGTAGCATCACAGGGGGCCACAGAGACCCAGTACTTC. Encoded protein: CASSVASQGATETQYF.